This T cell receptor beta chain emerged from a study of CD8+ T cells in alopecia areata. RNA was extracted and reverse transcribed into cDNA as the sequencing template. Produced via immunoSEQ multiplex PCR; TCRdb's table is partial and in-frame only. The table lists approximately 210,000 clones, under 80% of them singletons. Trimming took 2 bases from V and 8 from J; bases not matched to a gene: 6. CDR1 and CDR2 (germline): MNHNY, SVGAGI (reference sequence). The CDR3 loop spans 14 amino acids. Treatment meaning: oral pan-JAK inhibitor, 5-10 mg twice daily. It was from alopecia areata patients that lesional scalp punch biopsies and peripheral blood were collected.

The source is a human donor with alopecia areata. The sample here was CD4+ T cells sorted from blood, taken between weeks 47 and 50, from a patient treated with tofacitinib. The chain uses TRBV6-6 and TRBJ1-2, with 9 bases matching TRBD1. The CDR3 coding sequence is TGTGCCAGCAGTTACGCCGGGACAGGGTTAGGCTACACCTTC. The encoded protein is CASSYAGTGLGYTF.